This T cell receptor (beta chain) was sequenced in a study of T cell changes during pregnancy in multiple sclerosis. Germline V CDR1 and CDR2: MNHNY, SVGAGI (reference sequence). This CDR3 region has 14 residues. Trimming removed 5 bases from V and 7 bases from J; junction bases left unmatched: 8. Some clones are missing from TCRdb's copy, which holds only in-frame ones; the method was immunoSEQ multiplex PCR. The table records 40,000 or so clones, roughly nine tenths of them present only once. Sequenced material: CD8+ T cells from peripheral blood mononuclear cells, taken in the first trimester of pregnancy. The sequence came from a female donor with multiple sclerosis, enrolled in a pregnancy study. The chain carries TRBV6-6 and TRBJ1-5, with 7 bases lining up with TRBD1. The CDR3 loop reads CASSLGGAEQPQHF. CDR3 DNA sequence: TGTGCCAGCAGTCTAGGGGGCGCGGAGCAGCCCCAGCATTTT.